This T cell receptor (beta chain) stems from a study of blood T cell repertoires in COVID-19. Study overall: Sites in the United States, Italy and Spain provided acute and convalescent COVID-19 samples. From T cells, B-cell-depleted T cells, or PBMCs came the material, which was cDNA or gDNA.

The CDR3 runs 12 residues. Trimming took off 8 bases at V and 1 base at J, with 8 bases between the two ends. Germline CDR1 and CDR2: SQVTM and ANQGSEA. Authors' data handling: Cell counts per sample came from amplifying reference gene primers. Assay used: immunoSEQ multiplex PCR; TCRdb lists only in-frame clones, some missing. The V and J calls and clone size are taken from that table; D and trimming were inferred from the DNA. The sample contains 200,000 to 250,000 clones, roughly 75% of which appear only once. This TCR came from a woman in her 70s with acute or convalescent COVID-19. Input material: peripheral blood. The chain recombines TRBV29-1 with TRBJ2-2; unclear D gene. CDR3 sequence reads: CSFSVNTGELFF. The CDR3 coding sequence is TGCAGCTTTTCTGTGAACACCGGGGAGCTGTTTTTT.